The 19 T cell receptor beta chains below all came from one sample that was sequenced in a study of cytomegalovirus exposure and HLA in healthy donors (dated by TCRdb to about 2017). Library preparation used the immunoSEQ multiplex PCR assay. For the multiplex PCR, a mixture combining 60 forward primers for TCR Vbeta segments and 13 reverse primers for TCR Jbeta segments was used. Not all clones reach the TCRdb copy of this immuneACCESS table, which keeps in-frame sequences only. Checked studies attribute under half of the gap to unresolved V genes and leave the rest unexplained. Across this sample there are over 100,000 clones, with roughly 80% seen only once. The ten largest clones represent 2.7% of the sample. Sequenced input: PBMCs. These TCRs come from a female donor in good health and CMV-seronegative.

The chain carries TRBV5-4 and TRBJ2-2, with TRBD2 matching 12 bases. Germline assignment: CDR1 SGHNT and CDR2 YYREEE (reference sequence). The CDR3 contains 19 residues. V shed 6 bases, J shed 5 bases, and the junction held 17 bases outside the gene matches. The CDR3 loop reads CASTPTSASGGAGTGELFF. The CDR3 DNA sequence: TGTGCCAGCACCCCGACCTCGGCTAGCGGGGGGGCTGGTACCGGGGAGCTGTTTTTT.

The rearrangement links TRBV1 to TRBJ2-3; the DNA was not used to check the table's D call, TRBD2. TRBV1 is described as a pseudogene. The CDR3 is made up of 21 amino acids. CDR3 coding DNA: TGCACCAGCAGCCTAAAGGAGCTCGGACTAGCGAAAGGTTCGGTCACAGATACGCAGTATTTT. It is translated as CTSSLKELGLAKGSVTDTQYF.

The genes are TRBV10-2 and TRBJ2-1; D ambiguous. V was clipped by 5 bases and J by 7 bases, with 9 bases between them. The CDR3 has 12 amino acids. Germline CDR1 WSHSY, CDR2 SAAADI. In DNA form, the CDR3 reads TGCGCCAGCAGTATACAGTTAAATGAGCAGTTCTTC. Translation: CASSIQLNEQFF.

This chain joins TRBV11-3 and TRBJ2-7, with D possibly TRBD1 on 5 matching bases. Germline values: CDR1 SGHNT, CDR2 YENEEA. Between the trimmed V and J ends, which lost 4 bases and 6 bases, there was a span of 10 bases. The CDR3 has 12 amino acids. The CDR3 sequence is CASSSGLGEQYF. Written as DNA, the CDR3 is TGTGCCAGCAGCTCAGGGCTTGGCGAGCAGTACTTC. The entire variable domain, with the rest obtained from reference TRBV11-3 and TRBJ2-7, is as follows: EAGVVQSPRYKIIEKKQPVAFWCNPISGHNTLYWYLQNLGQGPELLIRYENEEAVDDSQLPKDRFSAERLKGVDSTLKIQPAELGDSAVYLCASSSGLGEQYFGPGTRLTVT.

The genes are TRBV5-4 and TRBJ2-7; D might be TRBD1 (5 bases). Germline V gene lookup returns CDR1 SGHNT and CDR2 YYREEE (reference sequence). Trimming stripped 0 bases from V and 2 bases from J, with 9 bases between. The length of the CDR3 is 14 residues. CDR3 nucleotide sequence: TGTGCCAGCAGCTTGGGACAGTCGCCCTACGAGCAGTACTTC. Its translation: CASSLGQSPYEQYF. The full variable domain, rest sourced from reference TRBV5-4 and TRBJ2-7, is ETGVTQSPTHLIKTRGQQVTLRCSSQSGHNTVSWYQQALGQGPQFIFQYYREEENGRGNFPPRFSGLQFPNYSSELNVNALELDDSALYLCASSLGQSPYEQYFGPGTRLTVT.

The genes are TRBV2 and TRBJ2-2; no definite D call. Trimming removed 8 bases at V and 6 bases at J, with 13 bases between. The CDR3 spans 13 residues. Germline V CDR1 and CDR2: SNHLY, FYNNEI. The CDR3 region has the DNA TGTGCCAGCGGGTCAACCAGGTCCGGGGAGCTGTTTTTT. This gives the protein CASGSTRSGELFF.

The CDR3 loop is CSVGLKPGLVTETQYF. The CDR3 DNA follows: TGCAGCGTTGGGCTAAAACCGGGACTAGTAACGGAGACCCAGTACTTC. The rearrangement links TRBV29-1 to TRBJ2-5; 8 bases fit TRBD2. Losses at the gene ends were 4 bases for V and 5 bases for J; bases not matched to a gene: 15. The CDR3 sequence is 16 residues long. From germline, CDR1 is SQVTM and CDR2 ANQGSEA. Full variable domain (rest looked up from reference TRBV29-1 and TRBJ2-5): SAVISQKPSRDICQRGTSLTIQCQVDSQVTMMFWYRQQPGQSLTLIATANQGSEATYESGFVIDKFPISRPNLTFSTLTVSNMSPEDSSIYLCSVGLKPGLVTETQYFGPGTRLLVL.

The rearrangement links TRBV11-2 to TRBJ2-2; TRBD1 is a possible D gene (6 bases). V dropped 6 bases and J dropped 0 bases, with 11 bases sitting between them. In germline, CDR1 is SGHAT, CDR2 FQNNGV. The CDR3 has 15 amino acids. The CDR3 reads CASRSDRSNTGELFF. The CDR3 nucleotides are TGTGCCAGCAGGTCCGACAGGTCGAACACCGGGGAGCTGTTTTTT.

The chain combines TRBV6-6 with TRBJ2-1, with TRBD1 identical over 10 bases. Germline assignment: CDR1 MNHNY and CDR2 SVGAGI (reference sequence). This CDR3 contains 15 residues. Trimming removed 10 bases from V and 6 bases from J; junction bases left unmatched: 12. The CDR3 nucleotides are TGTGCCACCAGGCTTGGGGACAGGGGTGGCAATGAGCAGTTCTTC. This gives the protein CATRLGDRGGNEQFF.

The chain uses TRBV7-2 and TRBJ1-1, with D maybe TRBD1 (5 bases). This CDR3 is 16 amino acids long. Germline V gene lookup returns CDR1 SGHTA and CDR2 FQGNSA. V lost 5 bases and J 6 bases, leaving 22 bases between the germline ends. CDR3: CASSRRREGSTPEAFF. The CDR3, as DNA: TGTGCCAGCAGCCGGCGCAGGGAGGGATCGACCCCTGAAGCTTTCTTT.

V is TRBV2 and J is TRBJ1-1; no firm D call. This CDR3 spans 15 amino acids. The germline V gene encodes CDR1 SNHLY and CDR2 FYNNEI. V gave up 2 bases and J gave up 1 base, with 11 bases separating them. CDR3 loop: CASSELRLGNTEAFF. DNA for the CDR3: TGTGCCAGCAGTGAACTTCGTCTAGGGAACACTGAAGCTTTCTTT.

This clone was counted once. This chain connects TRBV5-8 to TRBJ2-1; D uncertain. CDR3 size: 11 residues. V dropped 7 bases and J dropped 12 bases, with 14 bases sitting between them. CDR1 and CDR2 from the germline V gene are SGHTS and YDEGEE. CDR3 sequence (DNA): TGTGCCAGCTCTACCATAGTGCCGCAGTTCTTC. Its protein product is CASSTIVPQFF. The complete variable domain, with remaining parts taken from reference TRBV5-8 and TRBJ2-1, reads EAGVTQSPTHLIKTRGQQATLRCSPISGHTSVYWYQQALGLGLQFLLWYDEGEERNRGNFPPRFSGRQFPNYSSELNVNALELEDSALYLCASSTIVPQFFGPGTRLTVL.

V gene TRBV9 combines with J gene TRBJ2-2, with 7 bases lining up with TRBD2. The germline V gene has CDR1 SGDLS and CDR2 YYNGEE. The CDR3 covers 14 residues. V shed 4 bases and J 5 bases; nucleotides not matched to a gene: 5. As DNA, the CDR3 is TGTGCCAGCAGCCCGGGACTAACTACCGGGGAGCTGTTTTTT. It translates to CASSPGLTTGELFF.

The V and J genes are TRBV6-5 and TRBJ1-1; 9 positions match TRBD1. The V segment lost 6 bases and the J segment 7 bases; nucleotides outside the gene matches: 9. The V gene's germline CDR1 is MNHEY and CDR2 SVGAGI. The CDR3 contains 14 residues. The CDR3 DNA sequence: TGTGCCAGCAGAAGGACAGGGGAGGTTGGTGAAGCTTTCTTT. Encoded protein: CASRRTGEVGEAFF.

A single count supports this clone. The chain is built from TRBV30 and TRBJ1-5; the D gene is possibly TRBD1 (5 bases). This CDR3 region has 13 residues. Germline V gene data show CDR1 as GTSNPN and CDR2 as SVGIG (reference sequence). V was trimmed by 2 bases and J by 5 bases, leaving 10 bases between them. The CDR3 bases are TGTGCCTGGAGTTCGGGGGTTGATCAGCCCCAGCATTTT. Residues: CAWSSGVDQPQHF.

J is TRBJ2-1 and V is TRBV7-2; 7 nucleotides agree with TRBD1. Germline V gives CDR1 SGHTA, CDR2 FQGNSA. The CDR3 is made up of 15 amino acids. V lost 5 bases to trimming and J lost 0 bases; unmatched junction nucleotides: 4. The CDR3 loop reads CASSPDRVSYNEQFF. CDR3 in DNA: TGTGCCAGCAGCCCCGACAGGGTCTCCTACAATGAGCAGTTCTTC.

Concerning this clone: Other nucleotide sequences from this sample produce the same CDR3. The V and J genes are TRBV6-5 and TRBJ1-1, with D possibly matching TRBD1 (5 bases). The CDR3 runs to 14 residues. V was clipped by 1 base and J by 1 base, with 7 bases between them. CDR1 is MNHEY, CDR2 SVGAGI, per germline. This CDR3 is CASSYLTGNTEAFF. The CDR3 DNA follows: TGTGCCAGCAGTTACTTAACAGGGAACACTGAAGCTTTCTTT.

This clone occurred once. The V and J genes are TRBV2 and TRBJ2-7; 12 bases are shared with TRBD1. This CDR3 contains 15 residues. J lost 5 bases, V lost 9 bases, and 11 bases had no gene match. The germline V gene has CDR1 SNHLY and CDR2 FYNNEI. Written as DNA, the CDR3 is TGTGCCAGACGGGTTCCGGGACAGGGGGCAAACGAGCAGTACTTC. This gives the protein CARRVPGQGANEQYF.

The chain is built from TRBV9 and TRBJ1-1, with D perhaps TRBD1 (6 bases). Deletions cut 2 bases from V and 1 base from J, with 15 bases between. This CDR3 contains 16 residues. CDR1 is SGDLS and CDR2 is YYNGEE in the germline V gene. In DNA form, the CDR3 reads TGTGCCAGCAGCGTTTGGATGGGACACCAGAACACTGAAGCTTTCTTT. Its translation: CASSVWMGHQNTEAFF.